Listed here are 18 T cell receptor beta chains from one sample, sequenced in a study of control samples from healthy donors and cancer patients. The repertoire was sequenced with immunoSEQ multiplex PCR; TCRdb's copy has only in-frame clones and lacks some. Counted here are about 69,000 clones, roughly 82% occurring once; the ten biggest clones make up roughly 3.1%. Material for sequencing was PBMCs. These receptors were collected from a woman between 45 and 65 years old with lung cancer.

This chain connects TRBV12-3 or TRBV12-4 to TRBJ1-2; D possibly corresponds to TRBD1 (5 bases). The CDR3 is made up of 13 amino acids. The V end lost 6 bases, the J end lost 4 bases, and 12 bases lay between the germline ends. The CDR3: CASSLPGGYGYTF. In DNA, the CDR3 is TGTGCCAGCAGCCTGCCGGGGGGCTATGGCTACACCTTC.

The J gene is TRBJ1-5, the V gene TRBV19; D is uncertain. V was clipped by 1 base and J by 2 bases, with 3 bases between them. Germline loops: CDR1 LNHDA, CDR2 SQIVND (reference sequence). The CDR3 totals 13 residues. CDR3 DNA sequence: TGTGCCAGTAGTATAGCTGGCAATCAGCCCCAGCATTTT. Translated: CASSIAGNQPQHF.

This chain links TRBV7-9 with TRBJ2-1, with D tentatively TRBD2 (5 bases). The germline V and J ends were trimmed by 1 base and 7 bases, with 5 bases remaining between them. In germline, CDR1 is SEHNR, CDR2 FQNEAQ (reference sequence). This CDR3 is built from 12 residues. The CDR3 sequence: CASSLVANEQFF. CDR3 coding DNA: TGTGCCAGCAGCTTAGTAGCGAATGAGCAGTTCTTC.

This chain uses TRBV18 with TRBJ1-3; no clear D. The germline V and J ends were trimmed by 6 bases and 0 bases, with 18 bases remaining between them. This CDR3 contains 17 residues. CDR1 is KGHSH, CDR2 LQKENI, per germline. CDR3 residues: CASSPGSQAFSGNTIYF. The CDR3 nucleotides read TGTGCCAGCTCCCCCGGTTCGCAGGCTTTCTCTGGAAACACCATATATTTT.

V gene TRBV11-1 combines with J gene TRBJ1-1; D unresolved. Germline loops: CDR1 SGHAT, CDR2 FQDESV (reference sequence). The CDR3 length is 14 residues. V was cut by 0 bases and J by 7 bases, with 12 bases left in between. CDR3 sequence reads: CASSLASAGIEAFF. Written as DNA, the CDR3 is TGTGCCAGCAGCTTAGCTTCTGCCGGTATTGAAGCTTTCTTT.

The V and J genes are TRBV24-1 and TRBJ2-3, with 9 bases identical to TRBD2. The V gene end was trimmed by 3 bases and the J gene end by 0 bases; junction bases not matched to a gene: 6. The length of the CDR3 is 17 residues. CDR1 and CDR2 (germline): KGHDR, SFDVKD. The CDR3 DNA reads TGTGCCACCAGTGATCCGGCTAGCGGGGATAGCACAGATACGCAGTATTTT. Its protein product is CATSDPASGDSTDTQYF.

V usage is TRBV6-2 or TRBV6-3 and J usage is TRBJ2-1; D not certain. This CDR3 region has 15 residues. Germline-derived CDR1 and CDR2 are MNHEY and SVGEGT. The V and J ends lost 4 bases and 0 bases respectively, with 10 bases between them. The CDR3 DNA reads TGTGCCAGCAGTTTCCAGGCCCCCTCCTACAATGAGCAGTTCTTC. Translating it yields CASSFQAPSYNEQFF.

V is TRBV6-2 or TRBV6-3 and J is TRBJ2-7, with D possibly being TRBD1 (6 bases). Trimming left V 6 bases short and J 2 bases short, with 14 bases between. Germline V gives CDR1 MNHEY, CDR2 SVGEGT. The CDR3 is 14 amino acids. The CDR3 DNA sequence: TGTGCCAGCAGCAACGGACAGAGCACCTACGAGCAGTACTTC. Amino acid sequence: CASSNGQSTYEQYF.

This clone occurred a few times. This chain links TRBV6-5 with TRBJ2-2; D ambiguous. The CDR3 has 15 residues. The V gene's germline CDR1 is MNHEY and CDR2 SVGAGI. Trimming pared 2 bases from V and 2 bases from J, leaving 9 bases between. DNA for the CDR3: TGTGCCAGCAGTTACAGGGCGCAAAACACCGGGGAGCTGTTTTTT. Translation gives CASSYRAQNTGELFF.

This clone was found a few times. The chain combines TRBV6-5 with TRBJ2-7, with D hard to call. Deletions cut 7 bases from V and 4 bases from J, with 14 bases between. This CDR3 comprises 13 residues. Germline CDR1 MNHEY, CDR2 SVGAGI. CDR3 coding DNA: TGTGCCAGCACCTTGTCGGACGGTTACGAGCAGTACTTC. Translated, it gives CASTLSDGYEQYF.

This clone was detected a few times. The chain uses TRBV29-1 and TRBJ1-1, with unresolved D. Trimming shortened V by 4 bases and J by 4 bases, and 7 bases separated the two germline ends. Per germline, CDR1 SQVTM and CDR2 ANQGSEA. The CDR3 is made up of 11 amino acids. The DNA of the CDR3 is TGCAGCGTTGCATCTTCCACTGAAGCTTTCTTT. This translates into CSVASSTEAFF.

The rearrangement links TRBV11-1 to TRBJ2-3; TRBD2 matches 7 bases. In germline, CDR1 is SGHAT, CDR2 FQDESV (reference sequence). The CDR3 covers 16 residues. After removal of 3 bases from V and 1 base from J, the junction contained 7 bases not matched to a gene. The CDR3 DNA sequence: TGTGCCAGCAGCTTTAGGACGGGGGGTGGCACAGATACGCAGTATTTT. Translating gives CASSFRTGGGTDTQYF.

In this sample, this clone turned up a few times. The chain uses TRBV10-3 and TRBJ1-1, with D tentatively TRBD1 (5 bases). The germline V gene encodes CDR1 ENHRY and CDR2 SYGVKD. The V and J ends lost 10 bases and 5 bases respectively, with 14 bases between them. This CDR3 comprises 12 residues. CDR3 sequence: CASSGLGTEAFF. In DNA form, the CDR3 reads TGTGCCAGCTCAGGGCTAGGGACTGAAGCTTTCTTT.

The gene calls are TRBV18 and TRBJ2-1; 7 nucleotides agree with TRBD1. After removal of 3 bases from V and 9 bases from J, the junction contained 8 bases not matched to a gene. Germline CDR1 reads KGHSH; CDR2 reads LQKENI. The CDR3 runs to 14 residues. This CDR3 is CASSPFRRTGEQFF. As DNA, the CDR3 is TGTGCCAGCTCACCTTTTCGACGGACAGGTGAGCAGTTCTTC.

The CDR3 bases are TGTGCCAGCAGCTTCGTAAACACTGAAGCTTTCTTT. It translates to CASSFVNTEAFF. The chain has TRBV6-2 or TRBV6-3 and TRBJ1-1; no clear D gene. Per germline, CDR1 MNHEY and CDR2 SVGEGT. Trimming stripped 6 bases from V and 2 bases from J, with 7 bases between. CDR3 size: 12 residues.

The J gene is TRBJ1-2, the V gene TRBV19; the D gene is possibly TRBD1 (5 bases). V was clipped by 8 bases and J by 7 bases, with 11 bases between them. CDR3 length: 11 residues. CDR1 and CDR2 (germline): LNHDA, SQIVND (reference sequence). The CDR3 DNA reads TGTGCCAGTCGGTGGGGGTTTGGCTACACCTTC. Its protein product is CASRWGFGYTF.

This clone is medium-sized by share. Other DNA sequences within the sample encode an identical CDR3. This chain links TRBV4-1 with TRBJ1-2; the D is unclear. Germline-derived CDR1 and CDR2 are MGHRA and YSYEKL. Trimming pared 0 bases from V and 8 bases from J, leaving 16 bases between. The CDR3 spans 15 residues. CDR3 nucleotide sequence: TGCGCCAGCAGCCAAGATCCGGAGGGTCTACTGGGCTACACCTTC. Translated, it gives CASSQDPEGLLGYTF.

The DNA of the CDR3 is TGTGCCAGTGGGGAGGGGACCGGGGAGCTGTTTTTT. Translated, it gives CASGEGTGELFF. The gene calls are TRBV27 and TRBJ2-2, with 7 bases matching TRBD2. The CDR3 has 12 residues. After removal of 9 bases from V and 5 bases from J, the junction contained 3 bases not matched to a gene. The germline V gene encodes CDR1 MNHEY and CDR2 SMNVEV (reference sequence).